Below, 22 T cell receptor beta chains from the same sample are listed, as sequenced in a study of identical twins. MiXCR, applied by TCRdb to the 5' RACE reads, yields one record per CDR3 protein. The sample contains some 690,000 distinct CDR3 sequences, 21% of which appear only once. The same data also contributed to another study, on T cells expressing NK-cell markers.

Sequenced sample: PBMCs. Receptors originate from a woman between 18 and 30 years old in good health.

The V and J genes are TRBV5-1 and TRBJ1-5; unclear D gene. Germline CDR1 reads SGHRS; CDR2 reads YFSETQ. CDR3 length equals 14 residues. V was pared by 0 bases and J by 3 bases, with 7 bases between. The CDR3 region is CASSLGGVNQPQHF. The CDR3 bases are TGCGCCAGCAGCTTGGGCGGGGTCAATCAGCCCCAGCATTTT.

Many counts were recorded for this clonotype. CDR3 protein: CSARDSNPRHATNEKLFF. CDR3 bases: TGCAGTGCTAGAGATTCGAATCCGAGGCATGCAACTAATGAAAAACTGTTTTTT. The rearrangement uses TRBV20-1 and TRBJ1-4, with D hard to call. Germline V gives CDR1 DFQATT, CDR2 SNEGSKA (reference sequence). Trimming took 0 bases from V and 0 from J, leaving 17 bases between them. The CDR3 has 18 residues.

This clonotype has only a few counts. This chain connects TRBV9 to TRBJ2-7; TRBD1 or TRBD2 may be the D gene (5 bases each). The V gene's germline CDR1 is SGDLS and CDR2 YYNGEE. There are 14 residues in the CDR3. Between the trimmed V and J ends, which lost 2 bases and 4 bases, there was a span of 13 bases. The CDR3, as DNA: TGTGCCAGCAGCGTCGCCGGGACGGAGTACGAGCAGTACTTC. This sequence encodes CASSVAGTEYEQYF.

This clonotype was detected ten times or more. The chain recombines TRBV5-6 with TRBJ1-2; no clear D. The ends were cut back, 4 bases at V and 7 bases at J, with 14 bases in the middle. There are 13 residues in the CDR3. CDR1 and CDR2 from the germline V gene are SGHDT and YYEEEE. The DNA for the CDR3 is TGTGCCAGCAGCCTCCCCGCCCGGGGTGGCTACACCTTC. Protein product: CASSLPARGGYTF.

This clonotype has only a few counts. This sequence joins TRBV7-2 and TRBJ1-2, with 7 bases matching TRBD1. V was pared by 6 bases and J by 2 bases, with 6 bases of the junction left unmatched. Germline V gene data show CDR1 as SGHTA and CDR2 as FQGNSA. CDR3 length: 14 amino acids. CDR3 region: CASRKLGGNYGYTF. The CDR3 nucleotides read TGTGCCAGCAGAAAATTAGGGGGCAACTATGGCTACACCTTC.

This chain connects TRBV4-1 to TRBJ1-1, with no clear D. Germline values: CDR1 MGHRA, CDR2 YSYEKL. The V gene lost 0 bases and the J gene lost 8 bases, with 19 bases spanning the gap. The CDR3 totals 16 residues. The chain's CDR3 is CASSQDRIKGVKEAFF. Written as DNA, the CDR3 is TGCGCCAGCAGCCAAGATCGGATCAAGGGAGTTAAGGAAGCTTTCTTT.

The V and J genes are TRBV6-1 and TRBJ1-2, with a possible D match to TRBD1 (5 bases). V was pared by 1 base and J by 3 bases, with 6 bases between. Germline-derived CDR1 and CDR2 are MNHNS and SASEGT. This CDR3 has 13 residues. The CDR3 region has the DNA TGTGCCAGCAGTGAAGGCAGGGACTATGGCTACACCTTC. It encodes CASSEGRDYGYTF.

This clonotype was seen a few times. This chain links TRBV5-4 with TRBJ2-5; 10 bases agree with TRBD2. The ends lost 4 bases at V and 4 bases at J; junction bases unmatched: 13. CDR1 SGHNT and CDR2 YYREEE come from the germline V gene (reference sequence). The CDR3 has 17 amino acids. CDR3 protein: CASSPELAGGQRETQYF. The CDR3 nucleotides read TGTGCCAGCAGCCCCGAATTAGCGGGAGGCCAGCGAGAGACCCAGTACTTC.

This clonotype was detected ten times or more. The J gene is TRBJ2-1, the V gene TRBV10-3; TRBD1 matches 7 bases. V lost 3 bases and J lost 9; bases outside the gene matches: 17. The germline gives CDR1 ENHRY, CDR2 SYGVKD. This CDR3 has 17 amino acids. The CDR3 reads CAISERLGTGASGEQFF. CDR3 bases: TGTGCCATCAGTGAACGGTTAGGAACAGGGGCATCGGGTGAGCAGTTCTTC.

This clonotype was counted many times. V is TRBV29-1 and J is TRBJ1-5, with D maybe TRBD1 (5 bases). The CDR3 consists of 15 residues. V lost 1 base, J lost 2 bases, and 12 bases lay in between. Germline CDR1 reads SQVTM; CDR2 reads ANQGSEA. CDR3 protein: CSVEGGASGNQPQHF. In DNA form, the CDR3 reads TGCAGCGTTGAAGGTGGGGCATCGGGCAATCAGCCCCAGCATTTT. The variable domain in full, completed from reference TRBV29-1 and TRBJ1-5, reads SAVISQKPSRDICQRGTSLTIQCQVDSQVTMMFWYRQQPGQSLTLIATANQGSEATYESGFVIDKFPISRPNLTFSTLTVSNMSPEDSSIYLCSVEGGASGNQPQHFGDGTRLSIL.

This clonotype was picked up many times. The chain carries TRBV20-1 and TRBJ2-7; D is uncertain. The ends were cut back, 0 bases at V and 5 bases at J, with 17 bases in the middle. The CDR3 has 15 residues. Germline CDR1 reads DFQATT; CDR2 reads SNEGSKA (reference sequence). In DNA, the CDR3 is TGCAGTGCTAGAGATGATACCCTGCCTCTGGACGAGCAGTACTTC. As protein: CSARDDTLPLDEQYF.

Of note for this clonotype: Just one base apart from a much larger clone, this may be a read error. The CDR3 DNA reads as TGCAGTGCTTTCACGGGGGGTGGGATCTACGAGCAGTACTTC. Translating gives CSAFTGGGIYEQYF. J is TRBJ2-7 and V is TRBV20-1, with 7 bases that match TRBD2. The CDR3 has 14 residues. V gave up 5 bases and J gave up 3 bases; unmatched junction bases: 10. The germline gives CDR1 DFQATT, CDR2 SNEGSKA (reference sequence).

This rearrangement joins TRBV10-3 to TRBJ2-7, with 7 positions matching TRBD1. Germline lookup yields CDR1 ENHRY and CDR2 SYGVKD. The J segment lost 4 bases and the V segment lost 8 bases, leaving 8 bases of the junction unmatched. The CDR3 spans 13 residues. DNA of the CDR3: TGTGCCATCCAAGGGACAGTATTATACGAGCAGTACTTC. This sequence encodes CAIQGTVLYEQYF.

This clonotype showed up just a few times. This rearrangement joins TRBV20-1 to TRBJ2-1; possible D gene TRBD2, 6 bases. The CDR3 length is 15 residues. Trimming left V 4 bases short and J 4 bases short, with 17 bases between. Germline V lookup: CDR1 DFQATT, CDR2 SNEGSKA (reference sequence). CDR3 coding DNA: TGCAGTGCTACCGTGAGTCTGGAGGGTTACAATGAGCAGTTCTTC. Translation: CSATVSLEGYNEQFF.

There are a few counts of this clonotype. The V call is TRBV12-3 or TRBV12-4, the J call TRBJ2-1, with D perhaps TRBD1 or TRBD2 (5 bases each). CDR3 length equals 14 residues. V was cut by 6 bases and J by 8 bases, with 17 bases left in between. The CDR3 here is CASSYGTRADEQFF. The CDR3 coding sequence is TGTGCCAGCAGCTACGGGACCAGGGCCGATGAGCAGTTCTTC.

V is TRBV7-6 and J is TRBJ2-1, with D perhaps matching TRBD2 (5 bases). This CDR3 has 15 amino acids. Germline V gene data show CDR1 as SGHVS and CDR2 as FNYEAQ. Trimming left V 1 base short and J 6 bases short, with 13 bases between. In DNA, the CDR3 is TGTGCCAGCAGCTTAGGACGGGGTTTAAGCAATGAGCAGTTCTTC. Amino acids: CASSLGRGLSNEQFF.

This clonotype turned up a few times. The rearrangement joins TRBV5-1 to TRBJ1-1; D remains ambiguous. V was trimmed by 3 bases and J by 1 base, leaving 16 bases between them. The CDR3 is made up of 16 amino acids. Looked up from germline, CDR1 is SGHRS and CDR2 is YFSETQ. The CDR3 region is CASSSLGREQNTEAFF. The DNA for the CDR3 is TGCGCCAGCAGCTCCCTCGGACGGGAACAGAACACTGAAGCTTTCTTT.

This clonotype has more than one count but fewer than ten. This CDR3 reads CASTLGPNTEAFF. The CDR3, as DNA: TGTGCCAGCACCCTCGGTCCGAACACTGAAGCTTTCTTT. V gene TRBV27 combines with J gene TRBJ1-1; D is unclear. Germline-derived CDR1 and CDR2 are MNHEY and SMNVEV (reference sequence). The V and J ends lost 7 bases and 1 base respectively, with 10 bases between them. The CDR3 covers 13 residues.

There are a few counts of this clonotype. J is TRBJ2-1 and V is TRBV20-1; 9 bases are shared with TRBD2. V trimming: 2 bases; J trimming: 6 bases; junction bases outside the gene matches: 8. Per the germline V gene, CDR1 is DFQATT and CDR2 is SNEGSKA (reference sequence). The CDR3 sequence is 15 residues long. The CDR3 protein is CSARMTLAGLNEQFF. The CDR3, as DNA: TGCAGTGCTAGAATGACCCTAGCGGGGCTCAATGAGCAGTTCTTC.

This clonotype was seen only a few times. The J gene is TRBJ2-1, the V gene TRBV6-5; the match to TRBD2 covers 11 bases. J was trimmed by 10 bases and V by 2 bases; bases with no gene match: 7. The CDR3 length is 15 residues. The germline CDR1 and CDR2 sequences are MNHEY and SVGAGI. The CDR3 DNA reads TGTGCCAGCAGTTACCCACTAGCGGGAGAGAAAGAGCAGTTCTTC. Translating gives CASSYPLAGEKEQFF.

This clonotype was detected ten times or more. The chain combines TRBV7-2 with TRBJ2-7, with TRBD2 identical over 7 bases. V shed 1 base, J shed 3 bases, and the junction held 9 bases outside the gene matches. Germline assignment: CDR1 SGHTA and CDR2 FQGNSA. The CDR3 totals 16 residues. Here the CDR3 DNA reads TGTGCCAGCAGCTTAGAGGGAGCAGCGGGGTACTACGAGCAGTACTTC. Residues: CASSLEGAAGYYEQYF.

This clonotype was seen a few times. The chain employs TRBV20-1 and TRBJ1-6; 7 bases map to TRBD1. This CDR3 comprises 14 residues. CDR1 is DFQATT and CDR2 is SNEGSKA in the germline V gene (reference sequence). V shed 3 bases, J shed 6 bases, and the junction held 5 bases outside the gene matches. CDR3 region: CSASRGQSNSPLHF. As DNA, the CDR3 is TGCAGTGCTAGTCGGGGACAGAGTAATTCACCCCTCCACTTT.